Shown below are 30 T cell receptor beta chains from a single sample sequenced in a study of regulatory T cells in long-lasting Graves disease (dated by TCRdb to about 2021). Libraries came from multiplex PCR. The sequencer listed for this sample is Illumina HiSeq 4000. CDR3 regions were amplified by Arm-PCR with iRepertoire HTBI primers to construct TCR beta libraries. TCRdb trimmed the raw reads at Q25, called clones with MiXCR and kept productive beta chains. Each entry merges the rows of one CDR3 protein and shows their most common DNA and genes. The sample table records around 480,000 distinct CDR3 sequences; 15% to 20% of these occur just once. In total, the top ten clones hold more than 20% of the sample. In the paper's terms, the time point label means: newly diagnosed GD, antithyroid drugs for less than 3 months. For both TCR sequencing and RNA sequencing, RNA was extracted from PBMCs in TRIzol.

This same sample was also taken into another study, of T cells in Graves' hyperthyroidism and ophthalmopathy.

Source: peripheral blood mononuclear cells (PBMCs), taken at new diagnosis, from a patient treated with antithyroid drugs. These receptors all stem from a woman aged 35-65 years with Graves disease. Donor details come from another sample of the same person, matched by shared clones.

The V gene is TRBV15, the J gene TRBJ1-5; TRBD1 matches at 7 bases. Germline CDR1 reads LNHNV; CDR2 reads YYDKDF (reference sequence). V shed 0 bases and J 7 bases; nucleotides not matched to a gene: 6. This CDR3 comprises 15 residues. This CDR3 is CATSRDSGQAQPQHF. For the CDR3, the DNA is TGTGCCACCAGCAGAGATTCAGGACAGGCCCAGCCCCAGCATTTT.

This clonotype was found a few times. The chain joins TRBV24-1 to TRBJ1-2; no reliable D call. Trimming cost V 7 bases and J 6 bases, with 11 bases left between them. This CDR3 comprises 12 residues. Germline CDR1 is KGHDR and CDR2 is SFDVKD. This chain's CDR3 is CATRADGDGYTF. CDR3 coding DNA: TGTGCCACCAGAGCCGACGGAGATGGCTACACCTTC.

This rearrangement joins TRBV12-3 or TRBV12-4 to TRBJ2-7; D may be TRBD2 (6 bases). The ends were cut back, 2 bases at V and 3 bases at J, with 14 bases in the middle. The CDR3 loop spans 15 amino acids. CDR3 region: CASSLPGEFYYEQYF. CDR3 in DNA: TGTGCCAGCAGTTTACCGGGGGAATTCTACTACGAGCAGTACTTC.

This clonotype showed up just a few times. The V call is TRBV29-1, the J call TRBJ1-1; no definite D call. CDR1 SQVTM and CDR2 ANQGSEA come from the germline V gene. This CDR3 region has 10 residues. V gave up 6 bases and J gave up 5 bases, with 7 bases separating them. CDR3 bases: TGCAGCGTGCTTTGGACTGAAGCTTTCTTT. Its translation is CSVLWTEAFF.

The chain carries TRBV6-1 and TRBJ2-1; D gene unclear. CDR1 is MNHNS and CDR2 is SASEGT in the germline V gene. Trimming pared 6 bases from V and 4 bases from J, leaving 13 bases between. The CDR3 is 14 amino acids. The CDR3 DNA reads TGTGCCAGCAGCTTAAACGTCCAATACAATGAGCAGTTCTTC. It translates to CASSLNVQYNEQFF.

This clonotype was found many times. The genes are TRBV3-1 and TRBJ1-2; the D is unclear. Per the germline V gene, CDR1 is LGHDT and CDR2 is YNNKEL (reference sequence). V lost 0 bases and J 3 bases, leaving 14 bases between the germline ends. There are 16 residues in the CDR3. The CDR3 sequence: CASSQDTGLRHYGYTF. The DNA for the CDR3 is TGTGCCAGCAGCCAAGATACGGGCTTAAGGCACTATGGCTACACCTTC.

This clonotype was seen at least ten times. Here the CDR3 reads CAWTPRRSRPVQKLFF. CDR3 sequence (DNA): TGTGCCTGGACCCCAAGGAGGTCCAGACCCGTACAAAAACTGTTTTTT. J is TRBJ1-4 and V is TRBV30; D gene ambiguous. Trimming pared 4 bases from V and 9 bases from J, leaving 24 bases between. Germline lookup yields CDR1 GTSNPN and CDR2 SVGIG (reference sequence). This CDR3 has 16 amino acids. Based on the CDR3 plus reference TRBV30 and TRBJ1-4, the full variable domain is SQTIHQWPATLVQPVGSPLSLECTVEGTSNPNLYWYRQAAGRGLQLLFYSVGIGQISSEVPQNLSASRPQDRQFILSSKKLLLSDSGFYLCAWTPRRSRPVQKLFFGSGTQLSVL.

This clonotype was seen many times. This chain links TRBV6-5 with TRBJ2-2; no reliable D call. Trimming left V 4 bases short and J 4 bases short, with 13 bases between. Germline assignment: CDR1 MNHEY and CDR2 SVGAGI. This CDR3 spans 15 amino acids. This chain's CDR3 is CASSFSSPSTGELFF. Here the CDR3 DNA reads TGTGCCAGCAGTTTTTCCTCTCCGTCCACCGGGGAGCTGTTTTTT.

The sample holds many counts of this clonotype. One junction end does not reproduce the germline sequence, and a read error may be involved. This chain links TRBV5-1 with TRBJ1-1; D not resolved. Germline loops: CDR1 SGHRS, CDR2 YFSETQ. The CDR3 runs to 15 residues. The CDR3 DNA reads TGTGCCAGCAGCTTAGACCCGGGCGTGAACACTGAAGCTTTCTTT. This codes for CASSLDPGVNTEAFF. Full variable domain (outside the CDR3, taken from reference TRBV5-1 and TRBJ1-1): KAGVTQTPRYLIKTRGQQVTLSCSPISGHRSVSWYQQTPGQGLQFLFEYFSETQRNKGNFPGRFSGRQFSNSRSEMNVSTLELGDSALYLCASSLDPGVNTEAFFGQGTRLTVV.

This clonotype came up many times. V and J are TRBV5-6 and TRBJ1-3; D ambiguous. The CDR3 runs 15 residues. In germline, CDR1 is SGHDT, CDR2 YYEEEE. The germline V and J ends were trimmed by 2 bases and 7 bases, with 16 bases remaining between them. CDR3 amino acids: CASSFQAGIANTIYF. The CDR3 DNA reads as TGTGCCAGCAGCTTCCAGGCCGGGATTGCGAACACCATATATTTT.

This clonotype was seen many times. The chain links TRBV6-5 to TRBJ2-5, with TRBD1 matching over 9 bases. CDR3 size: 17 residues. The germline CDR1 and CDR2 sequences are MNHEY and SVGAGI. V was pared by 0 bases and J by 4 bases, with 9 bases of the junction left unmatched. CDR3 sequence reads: CASSYSGGTGRGETQYF. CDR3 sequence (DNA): TGTGCCAGCAGTTACTCGGGAGGGACAGGGAGGGGAGAGACCCAGTACTTC.

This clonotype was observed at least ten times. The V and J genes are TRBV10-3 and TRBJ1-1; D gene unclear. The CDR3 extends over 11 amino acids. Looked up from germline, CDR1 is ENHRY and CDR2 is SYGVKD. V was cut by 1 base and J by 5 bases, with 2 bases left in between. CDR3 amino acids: CAISELTEAFF. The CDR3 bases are TGTGCCATCAGTGAGTTGACTGAAGCTTTCTTT.

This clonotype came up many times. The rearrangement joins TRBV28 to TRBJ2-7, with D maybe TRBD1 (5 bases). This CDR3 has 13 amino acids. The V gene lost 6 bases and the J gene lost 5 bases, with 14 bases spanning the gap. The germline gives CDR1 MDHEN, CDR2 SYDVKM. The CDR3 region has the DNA TGTGCCAGCAGCCCCGGACATAATGACGAGCAGTACTTC. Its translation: CASSPGHNDEQYF.

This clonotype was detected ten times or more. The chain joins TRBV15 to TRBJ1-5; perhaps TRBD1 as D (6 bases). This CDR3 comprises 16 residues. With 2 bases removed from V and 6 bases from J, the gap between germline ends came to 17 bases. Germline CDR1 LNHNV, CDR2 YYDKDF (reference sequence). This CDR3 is CATSRFGGGRIQPQHF. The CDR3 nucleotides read TGTGCCACCAGCAGATTTGGGGGCGGGAGGATTCAGCCCCAGCATTTT.

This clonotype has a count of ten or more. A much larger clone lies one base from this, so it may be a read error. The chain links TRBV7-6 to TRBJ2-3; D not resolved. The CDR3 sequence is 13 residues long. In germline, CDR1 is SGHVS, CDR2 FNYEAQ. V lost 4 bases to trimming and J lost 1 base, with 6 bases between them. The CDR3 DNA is TGTGCCAGCAGCTCAGTGGGCACAGATACGCAGTATTTT. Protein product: CASSSVGTDTQYF.

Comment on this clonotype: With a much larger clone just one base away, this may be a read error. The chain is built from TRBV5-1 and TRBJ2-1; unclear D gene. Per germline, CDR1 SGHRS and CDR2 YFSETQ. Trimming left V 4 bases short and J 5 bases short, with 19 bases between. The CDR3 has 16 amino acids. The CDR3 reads CASSPGLDDAHNEQFF. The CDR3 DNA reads TGCGCCAGCAGCCCTGGCCTCGACGACGCCCACAATGAGCAGTTCTTC.

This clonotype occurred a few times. CDR3 in amino acids: CSAQGGMTQVANYGYTF. CDR3 in DNA: TGCAGTGCCCAGGGGGGAATGACCCAAGTAGCTAACTATGGCTACACCTTC. V is TRBV20-1 and J is TRBJ1-2; 7 nucleotides match TRBD1. V was clipped by 6 bases and J by 0 bases; unmatched bases: 16. CDR1 and CDR2 (germline): DFQATT, SNEGSKA (reference sequence). CDR3 length: 17 amino acids.

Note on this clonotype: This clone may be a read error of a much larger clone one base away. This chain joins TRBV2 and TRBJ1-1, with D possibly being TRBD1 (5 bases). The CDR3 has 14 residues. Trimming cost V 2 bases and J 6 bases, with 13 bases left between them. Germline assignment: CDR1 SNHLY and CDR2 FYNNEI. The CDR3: CASSENGGGAEAFF. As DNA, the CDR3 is TGTGCCAGCAGTGAAAACGGGGGGGGGGCTGAAGCTTTCTTT.

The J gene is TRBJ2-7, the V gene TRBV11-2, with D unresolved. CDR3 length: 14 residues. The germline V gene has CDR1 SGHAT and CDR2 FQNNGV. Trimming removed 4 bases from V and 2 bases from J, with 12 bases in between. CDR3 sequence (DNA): TGTGCCAGCAGCTATTGGGGTTCCACCTACGAGCAGTACTTC. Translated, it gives CASSYWGSTYEQYF.

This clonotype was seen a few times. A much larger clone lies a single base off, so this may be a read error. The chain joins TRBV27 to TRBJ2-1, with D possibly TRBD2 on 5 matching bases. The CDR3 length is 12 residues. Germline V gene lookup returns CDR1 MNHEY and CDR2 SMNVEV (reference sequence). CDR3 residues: CASSKLGNEQLF. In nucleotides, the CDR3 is TGTGCCAGCAGTAAACTAGGCAATGAGCAGCTCTTC.

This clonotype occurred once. The CDR3 is CASSLDLPSGGAGETQYF. For the CDR3, the DNA is TGTGCCAGCAGCTTAGATCTCCCTAGCGGGGGGGCCGGAGAGACCCAGTACTTC. The gene calls are TRBV11-2 and TRBJ2-5; 12 positions match TRBD2. The CDR3 totals 18 residues. Trimming cost V 0 bases and J 4 bases; bases outside gene matches: 9. Germline V CDR1 and CDR2: SGHAT, FQNNGV.

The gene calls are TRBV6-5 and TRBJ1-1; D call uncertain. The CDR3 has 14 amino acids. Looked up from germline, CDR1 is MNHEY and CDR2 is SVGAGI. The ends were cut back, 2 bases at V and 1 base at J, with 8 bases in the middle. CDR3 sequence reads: CASSYRVRNTEAFF. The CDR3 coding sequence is TGTGCCAGCAGTTACCGGGTTAGGAACACTGAAGCTTTCTTT.

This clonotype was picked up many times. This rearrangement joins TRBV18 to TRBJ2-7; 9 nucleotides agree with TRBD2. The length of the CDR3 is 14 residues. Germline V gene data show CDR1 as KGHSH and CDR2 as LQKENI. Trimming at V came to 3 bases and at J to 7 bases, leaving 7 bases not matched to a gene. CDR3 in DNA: TGTGCCAGCTCACCGGCGGGGGGGCCGGGGGAGCAGTACTTC. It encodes CASSPAGGPGEQYF.

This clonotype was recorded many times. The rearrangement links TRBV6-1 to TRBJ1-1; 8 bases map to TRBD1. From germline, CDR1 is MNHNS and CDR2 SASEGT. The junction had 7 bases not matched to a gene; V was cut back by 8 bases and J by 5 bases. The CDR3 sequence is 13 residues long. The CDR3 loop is CASEQGARTEAFF. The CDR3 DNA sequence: TGTGCCAGCGAGCAGGGGGCGAGGACTGAAGCTTTCTTT.

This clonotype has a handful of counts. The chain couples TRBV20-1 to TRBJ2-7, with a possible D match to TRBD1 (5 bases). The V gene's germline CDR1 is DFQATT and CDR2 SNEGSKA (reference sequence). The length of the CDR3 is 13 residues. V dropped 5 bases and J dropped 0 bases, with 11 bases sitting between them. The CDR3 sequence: CSAPDRRSYEQYF. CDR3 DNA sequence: TGCAGTGCTCCCGACAGACGCTCCTACGAGCAGTACTTC.

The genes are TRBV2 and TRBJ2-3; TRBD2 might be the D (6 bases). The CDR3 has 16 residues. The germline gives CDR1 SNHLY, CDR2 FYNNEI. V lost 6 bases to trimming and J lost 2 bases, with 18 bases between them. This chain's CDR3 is CASSSPSRDFTDTQYF. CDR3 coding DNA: TGTGCCAGCAGCTCCCCCTCCCGGGACTTCACAGATACGCAGTATTTT.

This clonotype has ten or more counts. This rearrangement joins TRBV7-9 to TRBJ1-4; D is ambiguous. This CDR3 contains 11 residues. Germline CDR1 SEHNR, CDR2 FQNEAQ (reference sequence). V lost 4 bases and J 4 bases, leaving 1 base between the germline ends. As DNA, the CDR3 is TGTGCCAGCAGCTATAATGAAAAACTGTTTTTT. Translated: CASSYNEKLFF. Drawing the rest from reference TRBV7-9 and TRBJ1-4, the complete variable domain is DTGVSQNPRHKITKRGQNVTFRCDPISEHNRLYWYRQTLGQGPEFLTYFQNEAQLEKSRLLSDRFSAERPKGSFSTLEIQRTEQGDSAMYLCASSYNEKLFFGSGTQLSVL.

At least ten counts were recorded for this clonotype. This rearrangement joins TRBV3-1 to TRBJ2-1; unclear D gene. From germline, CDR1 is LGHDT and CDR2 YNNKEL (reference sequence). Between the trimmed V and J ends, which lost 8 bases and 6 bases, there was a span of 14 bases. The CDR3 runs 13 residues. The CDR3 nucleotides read TGTGCCAGCCGTCGGGTATTAACCAATGAGCAGTTCTTC. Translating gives CASRRVLTNEQFF.

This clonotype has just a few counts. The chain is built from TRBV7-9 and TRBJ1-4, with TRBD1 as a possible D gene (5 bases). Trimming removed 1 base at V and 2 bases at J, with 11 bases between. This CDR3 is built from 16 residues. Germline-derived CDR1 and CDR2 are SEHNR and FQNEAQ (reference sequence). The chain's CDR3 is CASSLVGGGTNEKLFF. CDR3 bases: TGTGCCAGCAGCTTAGTCGGGGGAGGCACTAATGAAAAACTGTTTTTT.

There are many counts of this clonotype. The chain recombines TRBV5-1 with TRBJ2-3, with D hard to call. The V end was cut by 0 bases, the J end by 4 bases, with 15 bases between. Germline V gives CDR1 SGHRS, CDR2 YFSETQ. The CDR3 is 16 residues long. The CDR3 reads CASSLAWPKSADTQYF. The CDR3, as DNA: TGCGCCAGCAGCTTGGCCTGGCCAAAATCCGCAGATACGCAGTATTTT.